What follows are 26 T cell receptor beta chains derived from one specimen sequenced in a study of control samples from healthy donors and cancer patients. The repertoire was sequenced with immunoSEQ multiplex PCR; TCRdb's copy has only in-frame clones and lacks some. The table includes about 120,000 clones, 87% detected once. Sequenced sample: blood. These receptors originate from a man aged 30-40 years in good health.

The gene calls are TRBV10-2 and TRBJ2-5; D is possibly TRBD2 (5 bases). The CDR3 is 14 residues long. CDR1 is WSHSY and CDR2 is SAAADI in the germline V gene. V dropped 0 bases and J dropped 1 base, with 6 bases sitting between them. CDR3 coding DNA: TGCGCCAGCAGTGAGTCGAGGGTCCAAGAGACCCAGTACTTC. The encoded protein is CASSESRVQETQYF.

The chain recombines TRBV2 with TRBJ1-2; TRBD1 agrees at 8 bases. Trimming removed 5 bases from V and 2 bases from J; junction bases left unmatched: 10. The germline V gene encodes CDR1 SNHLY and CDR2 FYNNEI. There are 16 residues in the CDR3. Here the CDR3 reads CASSFDRGLGNYGYTF. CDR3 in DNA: TGTGCCAGCAGTTTTGACAGGGGACTTGGCAACTATGGCTACACCTTC.

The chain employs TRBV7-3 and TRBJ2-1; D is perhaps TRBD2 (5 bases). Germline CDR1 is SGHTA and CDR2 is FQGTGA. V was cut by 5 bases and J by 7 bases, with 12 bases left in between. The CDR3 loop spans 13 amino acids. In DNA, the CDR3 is TGTGCCAGCAGCCTCTGGGGAGAAAATGAGCAGTTCTTC. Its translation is CASSLWGENEQFF.

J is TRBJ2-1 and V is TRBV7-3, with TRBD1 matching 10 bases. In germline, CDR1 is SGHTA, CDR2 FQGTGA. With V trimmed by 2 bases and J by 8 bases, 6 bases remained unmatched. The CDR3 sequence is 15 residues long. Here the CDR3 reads CASSLLGQGKYEQFF. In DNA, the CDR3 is TGTGCCAGCAGCTTACTGGGACAGGGGAAGTATGAGCAGTTCTTC.

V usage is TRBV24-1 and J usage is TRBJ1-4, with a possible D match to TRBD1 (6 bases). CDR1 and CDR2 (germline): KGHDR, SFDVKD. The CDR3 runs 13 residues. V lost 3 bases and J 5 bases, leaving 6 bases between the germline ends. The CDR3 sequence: CATSDDRNEKLFF. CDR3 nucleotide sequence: TGTGCCACCAGTGATGACAGGAATGAAAAACTGTTTTTT.

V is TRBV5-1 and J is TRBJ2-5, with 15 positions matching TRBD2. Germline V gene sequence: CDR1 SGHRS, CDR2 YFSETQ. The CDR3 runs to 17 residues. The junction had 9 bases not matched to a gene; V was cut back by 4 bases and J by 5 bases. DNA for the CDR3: TGCGCCAGCAGCCCTTGGACTAGCGGGGGGGTGAAGGAGACCCAGTACTTC. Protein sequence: CASSPWTSGGVKETQYF.

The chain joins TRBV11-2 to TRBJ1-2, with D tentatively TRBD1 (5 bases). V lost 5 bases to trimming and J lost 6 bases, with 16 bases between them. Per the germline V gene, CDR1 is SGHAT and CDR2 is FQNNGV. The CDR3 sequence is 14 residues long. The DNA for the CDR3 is TGTGCCAGCAGCGCCCGTGTCAGGGCAGATGGCTACACCTTC. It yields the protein CASSARVRADGYTF.

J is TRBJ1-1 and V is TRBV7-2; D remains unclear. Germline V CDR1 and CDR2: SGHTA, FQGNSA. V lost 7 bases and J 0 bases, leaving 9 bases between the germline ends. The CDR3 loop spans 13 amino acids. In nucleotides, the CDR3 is TGTGCCAGCACCTACATGATGAACACTGAAGCTTTCTTT. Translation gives CASTYMMNTEAFF.

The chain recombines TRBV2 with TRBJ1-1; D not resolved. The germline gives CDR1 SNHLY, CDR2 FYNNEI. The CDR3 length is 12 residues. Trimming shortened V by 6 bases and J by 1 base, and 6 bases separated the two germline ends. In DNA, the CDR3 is TGTGCCAGCAGCCCCAAGAACACTGAAGCTTTCTTT. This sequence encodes CASSPKNTEAFF.

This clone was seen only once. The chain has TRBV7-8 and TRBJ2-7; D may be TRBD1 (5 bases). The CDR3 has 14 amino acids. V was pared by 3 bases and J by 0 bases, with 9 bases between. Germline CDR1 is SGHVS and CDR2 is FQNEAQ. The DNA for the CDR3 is TGTGCCAGCAGCTTGGGCAGGGTCTCCTACGAGCAGTACTTC. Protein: CASSLGRVSYEQYF.

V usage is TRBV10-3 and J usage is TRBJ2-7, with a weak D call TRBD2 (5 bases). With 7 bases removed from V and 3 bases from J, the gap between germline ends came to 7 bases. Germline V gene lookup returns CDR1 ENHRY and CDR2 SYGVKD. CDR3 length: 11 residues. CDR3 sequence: CAIKGDYEQYF. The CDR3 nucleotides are TGTGCCATCAAGGGAGACTACGAGCAGTACTTC.

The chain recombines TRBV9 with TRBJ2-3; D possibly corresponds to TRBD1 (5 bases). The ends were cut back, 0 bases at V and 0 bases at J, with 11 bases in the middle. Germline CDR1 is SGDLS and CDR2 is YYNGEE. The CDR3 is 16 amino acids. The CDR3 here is CASSVEDTGSTDTQYF. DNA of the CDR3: TGTGCCAGCAGCGTAGAGGACACAGGTAGCACAGATACGCAGTATTTT.

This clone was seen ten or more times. CDR3 sequence reads: CASSLTAGSPTNYGYTF. CDR3 DNA: TGTGCCAGCAGCTTGACCGCAGGGAGCCCCACTAACTATGGCTACACCTTC. The J gene is TRBJ1-2, the V gene TRBV11-2; perhaps TRBD1 as D (5 bases). The CDR3 consists of 17 residues. CDR1 is SGHAT and CDR2 is FQNNGV in the germline V gene. V was clipped by 3 bases and J by 0 bases, with 17 bases between them. The whole variable domain, remainder taken from reference TRBV11-2 and TRBJ1-2, is EAGVAQSPRYKIIEKRQSVAFWCNPISGHATLYWYQQILGQGPKLLIQFQNNGVVDDSQLPKDRFSAERLKGVDSTLKIQPAKLEDSAVYLCASSLTAGSPTNYGYTFGSGTRLTVV.

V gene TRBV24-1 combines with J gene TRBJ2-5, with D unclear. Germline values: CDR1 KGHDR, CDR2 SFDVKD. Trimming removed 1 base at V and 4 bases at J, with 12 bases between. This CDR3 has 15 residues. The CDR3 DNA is TGTGCCACCAGTGATTTCAAGTCCGCAGGAGAGACCCAGTACTTC. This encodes CATSDFKSAGETQYF.

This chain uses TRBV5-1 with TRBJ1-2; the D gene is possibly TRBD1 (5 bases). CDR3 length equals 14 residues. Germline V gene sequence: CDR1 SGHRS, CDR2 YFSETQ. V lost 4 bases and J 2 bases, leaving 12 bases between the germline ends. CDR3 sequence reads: CASSPGTENYGYTF. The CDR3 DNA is TGCGCCAGCAGCCCGGGGACGGAGAACTATGGCTACACCTTC.

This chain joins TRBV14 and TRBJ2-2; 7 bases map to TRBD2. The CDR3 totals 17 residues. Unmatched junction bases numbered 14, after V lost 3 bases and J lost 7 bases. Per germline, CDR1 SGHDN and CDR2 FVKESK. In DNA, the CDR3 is TGTGCCAGCAGCCATCCTACCGGAGGGACTACAAACGGGGAGCTGTTTTTT. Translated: CASSHPTGGTTNGELFF. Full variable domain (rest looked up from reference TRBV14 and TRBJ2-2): EAGVTQFPSHSVIEKGQTVTLRCDPISGHDNLYWYRRVMGKEIKFLLHFVKESKQDESGMPNNRFLAERTGGTYSTLKVQPAELEDSGVYFCASSHPTGGTTNGELFFGEGSRLTVL.

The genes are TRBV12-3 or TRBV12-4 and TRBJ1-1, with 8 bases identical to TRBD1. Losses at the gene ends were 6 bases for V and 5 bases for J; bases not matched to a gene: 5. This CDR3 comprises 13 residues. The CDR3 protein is CASSSQGETEAFF. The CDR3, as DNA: TGTGCCAGCAGCTCACAGGGGGAGACTGAAGCTTTCTTT.

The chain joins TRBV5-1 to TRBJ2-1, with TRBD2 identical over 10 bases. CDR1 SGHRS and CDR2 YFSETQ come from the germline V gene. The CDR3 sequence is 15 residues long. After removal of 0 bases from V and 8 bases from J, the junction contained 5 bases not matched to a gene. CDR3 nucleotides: TGCGCCAGCAGCTTGGGCAGCGGGGGGGCTTATGAGCAGTTCTTC. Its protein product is CASSLGSGGAYEQFF. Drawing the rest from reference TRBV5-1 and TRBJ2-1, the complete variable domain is KAGVTQTPRYLIKTRGQQVTLSCSPISGHRSVSWYQQTPGQGLQFLFEYFSETQRNKGNFPGRFSGRQFSNSRSEMNVSTLELGDSALYLCASSLGSGGAYEQFFGPGTRLTVL.

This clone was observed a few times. CDR3 in amino acids: CASSPLKGVHGYTF. The DNA of the CDR3 is TGTGCCAGTTCCCCCCTGAAGGGGGTTCATGGCTACACCTTC. The gene calls are TRBV27 and TRBJ1-2; possibly TRBD1 for D (6 bases). The V gene lost 9 bases and the J gene lost 6 bases, with 20 bases spanning the gap. This CDR3 is built from 14 residues. Germline CDR1 is MNHEY and CDR2 is SMNVEV (reference sequence).

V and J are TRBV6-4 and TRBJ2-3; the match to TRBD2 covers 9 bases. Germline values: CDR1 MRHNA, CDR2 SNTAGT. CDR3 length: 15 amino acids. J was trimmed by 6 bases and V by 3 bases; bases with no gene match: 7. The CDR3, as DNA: TGTGCCAGCAGTGAAGAGGCGGGGGGGCTCGATACGCAGTATTTT. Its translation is CASSEEAGGLDTQYF.

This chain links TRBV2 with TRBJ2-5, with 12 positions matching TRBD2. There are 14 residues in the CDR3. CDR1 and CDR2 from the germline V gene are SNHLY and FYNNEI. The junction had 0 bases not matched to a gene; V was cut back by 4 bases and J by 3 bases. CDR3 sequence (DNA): TGTGCCAGCAGTGGACTAGCGGGGGAAGAGACCCAGTACTTC. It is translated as CASSGLAGEETQYF.

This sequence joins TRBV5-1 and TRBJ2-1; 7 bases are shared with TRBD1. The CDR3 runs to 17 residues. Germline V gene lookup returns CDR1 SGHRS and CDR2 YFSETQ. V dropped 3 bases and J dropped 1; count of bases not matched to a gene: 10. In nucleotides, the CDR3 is TGCGCCAGCAGCTCGGGACAGCCCTCGTTTTCCTACAATGAGCAGTTCTTC. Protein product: CASSSGQPSFSYNEQFF.

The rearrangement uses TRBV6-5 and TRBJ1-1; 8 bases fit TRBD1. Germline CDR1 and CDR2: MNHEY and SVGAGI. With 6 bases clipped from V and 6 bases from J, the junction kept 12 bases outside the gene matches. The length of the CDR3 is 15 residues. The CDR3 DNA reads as TGTGCCAGCAGCGCACCGACAGGGGAAAGTGCTGAAGCTTTCTTT. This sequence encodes CASSAPTGESAEAFF.

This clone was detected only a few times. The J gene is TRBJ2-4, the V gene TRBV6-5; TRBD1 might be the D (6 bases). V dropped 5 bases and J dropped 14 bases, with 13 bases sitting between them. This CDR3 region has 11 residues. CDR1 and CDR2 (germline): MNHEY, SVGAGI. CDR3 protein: CASSLGQREYF. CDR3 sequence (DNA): TGTGCCAGCAGTCTCGGACAGAGAGAGTACTTC.

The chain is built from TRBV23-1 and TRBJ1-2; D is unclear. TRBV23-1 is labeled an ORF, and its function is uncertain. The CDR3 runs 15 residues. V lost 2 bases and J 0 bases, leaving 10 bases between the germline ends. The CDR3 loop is CASSQITAPNYGYTF. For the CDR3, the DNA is TGCGCCAGCAGTCAAATCACGGCACCTAACTATGGCTACACCTTC.

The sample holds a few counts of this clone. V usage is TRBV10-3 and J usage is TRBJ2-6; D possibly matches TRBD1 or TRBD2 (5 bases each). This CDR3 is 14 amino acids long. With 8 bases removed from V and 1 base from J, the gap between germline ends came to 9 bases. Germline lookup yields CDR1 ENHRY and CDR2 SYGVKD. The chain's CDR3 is CAIGGGSGANVLTF. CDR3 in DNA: TGTGCCATCGGGGGTGGGTCTGGGGCCAACGTCCTGACTTTC.